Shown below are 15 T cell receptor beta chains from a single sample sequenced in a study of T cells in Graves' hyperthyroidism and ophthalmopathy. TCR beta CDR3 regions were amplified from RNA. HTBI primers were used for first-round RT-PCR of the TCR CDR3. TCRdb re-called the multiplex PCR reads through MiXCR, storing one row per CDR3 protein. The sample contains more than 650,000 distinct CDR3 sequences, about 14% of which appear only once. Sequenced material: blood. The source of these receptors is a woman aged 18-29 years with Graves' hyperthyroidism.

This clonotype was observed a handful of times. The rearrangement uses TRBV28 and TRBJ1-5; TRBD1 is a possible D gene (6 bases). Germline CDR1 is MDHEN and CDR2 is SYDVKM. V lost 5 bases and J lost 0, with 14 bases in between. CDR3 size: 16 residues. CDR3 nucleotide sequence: TGTGCCAGCAGTCCAACGGGACAATATAGCAATCAGCCCCAGCATTTT. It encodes CASSPTGQYSNQPQHF.

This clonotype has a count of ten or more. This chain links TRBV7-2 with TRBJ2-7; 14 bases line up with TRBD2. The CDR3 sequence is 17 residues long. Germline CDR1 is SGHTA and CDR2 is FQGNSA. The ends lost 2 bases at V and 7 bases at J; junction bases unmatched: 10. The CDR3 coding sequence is TGTGCCAGCAGCTTACCTACCGGGACTAGCGGGAGTCTAGAGCAGTACTTC. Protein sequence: CASSLPTGTSGSLEQYF.

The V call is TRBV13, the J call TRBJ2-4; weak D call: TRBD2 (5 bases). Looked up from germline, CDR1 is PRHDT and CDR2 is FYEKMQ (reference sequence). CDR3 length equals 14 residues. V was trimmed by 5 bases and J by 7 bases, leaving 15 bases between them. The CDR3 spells CASSQPRRRNIQYF. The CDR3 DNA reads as TGTGCCAGCAGCCAGCCTAGGAGGCGCAACATTCAGTACTTC.

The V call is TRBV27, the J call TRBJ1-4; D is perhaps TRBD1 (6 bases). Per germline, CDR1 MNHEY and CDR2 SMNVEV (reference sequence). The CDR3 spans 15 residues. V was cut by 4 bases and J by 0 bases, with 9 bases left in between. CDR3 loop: CASSSGQSTNEKLFF. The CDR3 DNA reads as TGTGCCAGCAGTTCAGGACAGTCAACTAATGAAAAACTGTTTTTT.

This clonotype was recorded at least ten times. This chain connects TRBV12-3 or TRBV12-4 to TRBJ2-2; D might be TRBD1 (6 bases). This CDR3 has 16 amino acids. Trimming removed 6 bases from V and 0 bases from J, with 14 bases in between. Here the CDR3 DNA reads TGTGCCAGCAGGAGCGGTGGGACACCGAACACCGGGGAGCTGTTTTTT. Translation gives CASRSGGTPNTGELFF.

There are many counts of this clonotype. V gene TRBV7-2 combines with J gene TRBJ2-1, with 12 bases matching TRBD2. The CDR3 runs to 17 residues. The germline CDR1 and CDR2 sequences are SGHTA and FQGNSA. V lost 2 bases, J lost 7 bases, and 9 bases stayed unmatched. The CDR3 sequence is CASSLSASGRAANEQFF. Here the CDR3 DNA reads TGTGCCAGCAGCTTATCAGCTAGCGGGAGGGCCGCGAATGAGCAGTTCTTC.

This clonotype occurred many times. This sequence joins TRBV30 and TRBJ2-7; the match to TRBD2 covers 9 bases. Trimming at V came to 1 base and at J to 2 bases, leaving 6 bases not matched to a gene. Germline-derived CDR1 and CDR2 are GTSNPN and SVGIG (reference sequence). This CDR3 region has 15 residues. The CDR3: CAWSAGLALTYEQYF. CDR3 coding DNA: TGTGCCTGGAGTGCCGGACTAGCGCTTACCTACGAGCAGTACTTC. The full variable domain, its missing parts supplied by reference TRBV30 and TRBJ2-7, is SQTIHQWPATLVQPVGSPLSLECTVEGTSNPNLYWYRQAAGRGLQLLFYSVGIGQISSEVPQNLSASRPQDRQFILSSKKLLLSDSGFYLCAWSAGLALTYEQYFGPGTRLTVT.

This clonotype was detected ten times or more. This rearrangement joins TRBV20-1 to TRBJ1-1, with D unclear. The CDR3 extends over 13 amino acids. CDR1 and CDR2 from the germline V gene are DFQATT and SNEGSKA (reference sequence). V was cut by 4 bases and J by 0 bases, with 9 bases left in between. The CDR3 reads CSAKQPMNTEAFF. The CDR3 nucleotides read TGCAGTGCTAAGCAGCCTATGAACACTGAAGCTTTCTTT.

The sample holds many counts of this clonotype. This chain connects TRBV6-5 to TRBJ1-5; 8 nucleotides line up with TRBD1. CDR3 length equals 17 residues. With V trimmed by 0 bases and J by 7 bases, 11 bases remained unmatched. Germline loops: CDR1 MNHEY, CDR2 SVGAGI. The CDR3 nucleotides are TGTGCCAGCAGTTACTCGCTGGTGCAGGGGGCGCGGCAGCCCCAGCATTTT. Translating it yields CASSYSLVQGARQPQHF.

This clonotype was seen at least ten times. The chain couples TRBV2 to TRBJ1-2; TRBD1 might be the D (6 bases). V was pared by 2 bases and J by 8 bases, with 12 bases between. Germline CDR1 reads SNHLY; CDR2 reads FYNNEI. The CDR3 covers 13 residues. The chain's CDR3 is CASSEYRELGYTF. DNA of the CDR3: TGTGCCAGCAGTGAATACAGGGAGCTAGGCTACACCTTC.

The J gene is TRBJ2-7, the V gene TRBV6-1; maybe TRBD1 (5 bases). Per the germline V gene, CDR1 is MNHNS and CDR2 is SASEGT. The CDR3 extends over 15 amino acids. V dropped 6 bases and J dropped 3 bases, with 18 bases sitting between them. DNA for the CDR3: TGTGCCAGCAGGGCCCTCAGGGCCCGTGGCTACGAGCAGTACTTC. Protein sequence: CASRALRARGYEQYF.

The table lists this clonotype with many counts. CDR3 DNA sequence: TGTGCCACCAGAGCGGGAGGGGCCTTGAACACTGAAGCTTTCTTT. It specifies CATRAGGALNTEAFF. V usage is TRBV24-1 and J usage is TRBJ1-1, with a possible D match to TRBD1 (5 bases). Trimming left V 7 bases short and J 0 bases short, with 14 bases between. The germline V gene encodes CDR1 KGHDR and CDR2 SFDVKD. The CDR3 runs to 15 residues.

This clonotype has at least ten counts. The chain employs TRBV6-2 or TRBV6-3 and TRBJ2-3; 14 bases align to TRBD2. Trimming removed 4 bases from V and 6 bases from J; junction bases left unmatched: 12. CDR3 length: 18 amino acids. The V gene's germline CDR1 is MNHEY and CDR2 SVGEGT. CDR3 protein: CASSSGTSGRRKADTQYF. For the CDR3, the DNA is TGTGCCAGCAGTTCCGGGACTAGCGGGAGAAGGAAGGCGGATACGCAGTATTTT.

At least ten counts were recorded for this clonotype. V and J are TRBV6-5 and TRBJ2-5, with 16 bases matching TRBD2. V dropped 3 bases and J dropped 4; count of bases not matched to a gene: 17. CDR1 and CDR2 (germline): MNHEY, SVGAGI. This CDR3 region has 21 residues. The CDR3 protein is CASSYPPGLAGGPVAGETQYF. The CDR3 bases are TGTGCCAGCAGTTATCCCCCGGGACTAGCGGGAGGGCCGGTAGCGGGAGAGACCCAGTACTTC.

For the CDR3, the DNA is TGTGCCAGTAGTATCCAGAGTAACACTGAAGCTTTCTTT. It codes for CASSIQSNTEAFF. The chain is built from TRBV19 and TRBJ1-1; D is undetermined. Germline V gene sequence: CDR1 LNHDA, CDR2 SQIVND (reference sequence). The CDR3 sequence is 13 residues long. V was trimmed by 3 bases and J by 2 bases, leaving 7 bases between them.